Sequencing of this T cell receptor beta chain was carried out in a study of preoperative IRX-2 immunotherapy in early breast cancer. Noted treatment: preoperative locoregional IRX-2 cytokine immunotherapy. This phase Ib study tested locoregional IRX-2 cytokine immunotherapy given before surgery. Method: immunoSEQ multiplex PCR; TCRdb's copy keeps in-frame clones and lacks some. The sample consists of 34,000 or so clones, roughly 87% of them appearing once. This clone came up a few times. V lost 3 bases and J 3 bases, leaving 14 bases between the germline ends. The CDR3 has 15 residues. In germline, CDR1 is KGHSH, CDR2 LQKENI.

This rearrangement joins TRBV18 to TRBJ1-1; D perhaps matches TRBD1 (5 bases). The TCR sequence derives from a human donor with breast cancer. This material consisted of lymph node tissue, taken from a patient treated with IRX-2 immunotherapy. CDR3 DNA: TGTGCCAGCTCACCCTCGCTGACAGAACACACTGAAGCTTTCTTT. This sequence encodes CASSPSLTEHTEAFF.